The rows below give T cell receptor beta chains drawn from one sample of a study of chemoradiotherapy in HPV16-positive cancers. Profiled with immunoSEQ multiplex PCR; TCRdb holds only in-frame clones, not every one. The table records approximately 12,000 clones, about four fifths of them present only once. Sampling was conducted from a patient who underwent chemoradiotherapy. The source is a human donor with HPV-associated anogenital cancer. The CDR3 runs from the conserved cysteine through the conserved F or W. A D gene is named only where the DNA matches it firmly. The size entry is marked missing in some rows and otherwise reads once, few, many or a size class.

TGCAGCGTTGATTTCGCGGGGGGGCTCTACAATGAGCAGTTCTTC	CSVDFAGGLYNEQFF	TRBD2	NA	TRBJ2-1	TRBV29-1
TGTGCCAGCAGCCCACGGGGTGCGGAGGTAGAGCCCCAGCATTTT	CASSPRGAEVEPQHF	NA	NA	TRBJ1-5	TRBV6-5
TGTGCCAGCAGTGAAGGGCGCACTGAAGCTTTCTTT	CASSEGRTEAFF	NA	once	TRBJ1-1	TRBV25-1
TGTGCCAGCAGTTACCTTGGGGATTCCTATGGCTACACCTTC	CASSYLGDSYGYTF	NA	once	TRBJ1-2	TRBV27
TGTGCCAGCAGCCGTAACCACGGGGCAGAGACCCAGTACTTC	CASSRNHGAETQYF	NA	NA	TRBJ2-5	TRBV5-4
TGCGCCAGCAGCCAGGGGGCCTGGCAGCCCCAGCATTTT	CASSQGAWQPQHF	NA	few	TRBJ1-5	TRBV4-1
TGTGCCAGCAGGTTTGATAGCAATCAGCCCCAGCATTTT	CASRFDSNQPQHF	NA	NA	TRBJ1-5	TRBV2
TGCGCCAGCAGCTTGGTTCAGGGGAGGGATACGCAGTATTTT	CASSLVQGRDTQYF	NA	NA	TRBJ2-3	TRBV5-1
TGTGCCAGCTTACTAGCGGGGGCAGATACGCAGTATTTT	CASLLAGADTQYF	TRBD2	NA	TRBJ2-3	TRBV7-2
TGTGCCTGGAGCATCGGGCCCGAGATGGCTGAAGCTTTCTTT	CAWSIGPEMAEAFF	NA	once	TRBJ1-1	TRBV30